The entry below gives a single T cell receptor beta chain sequence along with its context. This record comes from a study of technical replicates of blood from a handful of donors. TCRdb's copy holds only in-frame clones and misses some; the assay was immunoSEQ multiplex PCR. The table includes about 80,000 clones, 96% detected once. Sequenced input: T cells isolated from PBMCs. The source is a human donor in good health.

Here the CDR3 DNA reads TGTGCCAGCTCGCGGGGTCCCCAAAGGGATACGCAGTATTTT. Residues: CASSRGPQRDTQYF. V is TRBV6-6 and J is TRBJ2-3, with D possibly matching TRBD2 (6 bases). Germline values: CDR1 MNHNY, CDR2 SVGAGI (reference sequence). Deletions cut 8 bases from V and 6 bases from J, with 18 bases between. This CDR3 region has 14 residues.